This T cell receptor (beta chain) was found in a study of blood T cell repertoires in COVID-19 (dated by TCRdb to 2018 to 2021). Regarding the study in general: Samples from collaborators originated in the United States, Italy and Spain and spanned both the acute and convalescent phases of COVID-19. The material from the prospective study consisted of cDNA or gDNA derived from T cells, B-cell-depleted T cells, or PBMCs. Subjects who had been exposed to COVID-19, were actively infected with it, or had recovered from it provided the deeply sampled blood TCRbeta repertoires that made up the dataset. A freely available public database, intended as a resource for researchers studying the immune response to SARS-CoV-2, is where the repertoires were released. The samples were drawn from two sources: the first 160 participants of the ongoing ImmuneRACE study, and 1,000 to 1,500 subjects contributed by 6 global collaborators. Nearly every sample came with metadata listing a de-identified subject ID, COVID-19 status, age in years and sex. HLA class I and class II types, where available, came from metadata supplied by the sample provider rather than from assay-based typing.

Overall study results and their limits: The amount of clinical and demographic metadata varied by source and participant and was provided uncurated.

Collaborating institutions collected whole blood in K2EDTA tubes following their own protocols. For TCRbeta analysis, collaborator samples were shipped as frozen whole blood, as isolated PBMCs, or as DNA extracted from either sample type. TCRbeta CDR3 regions were amplified from genomic DNA by means of the immunoSEQ Assay, a bias-controlled multiplex PCR. The authors processed their data as follows. The number of nucleated cells in each sample was estimated from the amplification of reference gene primers within the assay. To quantify the absolute abundance of each unique TCRbeta CDR3 rearrangement, sequence reads were collapsed and filtered. For each sample, productive Simpson clonality was calculated as the square root of Simpson's diversity index over productive rearrangements. TCRdb re-hosts the immuneACCESS table, in-frame sequences only. Its copies lack some clones; in the studies checked, an unresolved V gene accounts for under half of them, and the cause for the rest is not known. V, J and clone size were drawn from that table, and D and trimming were deduced from the DNA. In this sample the table shows roughly 200,000 clones, nearly 90% of which occur a single time. The ten largest clones add up to approximately 0.64% of the sample.

The germline V gene (reference sequence) yields LNHDA for CDR1 and SQIVND for CDR2. The CDR3, cysteine through phenylalanine, is 13 amino acids long. The retained sequence is limited to the CDR3, 39 bases, with the frame set at the first base. Trimming removed 6 bases from V and 0 bases from J, leaving 6 bases between the germline ends. Concerning this clone itself: Its recognized antigen is unknown. No much larger clonotype is one base removed from it; base qualities were not supplied.

Sample: peripheral blood. The TCR comes from a man over 45 with acute or convalescent COVID-19. Recombination connected TRBV19 to TRBJ1-3; confidence is insufficient to name the D gene. The DNA sequence reads TGTGCCAGTAGCCGTGTCTCTGGAAACACCATATATTTT. This sequence encodes CASSRVSGNTIYF.